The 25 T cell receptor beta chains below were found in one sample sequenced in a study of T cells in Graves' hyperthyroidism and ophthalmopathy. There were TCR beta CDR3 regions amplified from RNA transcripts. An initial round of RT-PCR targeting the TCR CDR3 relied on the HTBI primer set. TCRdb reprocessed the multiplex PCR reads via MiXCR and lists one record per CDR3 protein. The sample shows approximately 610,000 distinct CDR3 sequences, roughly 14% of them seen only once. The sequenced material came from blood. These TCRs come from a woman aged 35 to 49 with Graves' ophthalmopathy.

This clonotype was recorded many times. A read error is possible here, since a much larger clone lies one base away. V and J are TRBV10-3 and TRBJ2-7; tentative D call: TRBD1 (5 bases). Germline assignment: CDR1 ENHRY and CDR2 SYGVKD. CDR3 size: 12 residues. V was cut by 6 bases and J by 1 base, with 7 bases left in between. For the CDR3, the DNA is TGTGCCATCAGGGACAAATCCTACGAGCAGTACTTC. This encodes CAIRDKSYEQYF.

The CDR3 region has the DNA TGCGCCAGCAGCCAAGACTCGGGACAGAACTATGGCTACACCTTC. Translated: CASSQDSGQNYGYTF. V usage is TRBV4-3 and J usage is TRBJ1-2, with 7 bases identical to TRBD1. In germline, CDR1 is LGHNA, CDR2 YSLEER. This CDR3 has 15 amino acids. J lost 2 bases, V lost 0 bases, and 3 bases had no gene match.

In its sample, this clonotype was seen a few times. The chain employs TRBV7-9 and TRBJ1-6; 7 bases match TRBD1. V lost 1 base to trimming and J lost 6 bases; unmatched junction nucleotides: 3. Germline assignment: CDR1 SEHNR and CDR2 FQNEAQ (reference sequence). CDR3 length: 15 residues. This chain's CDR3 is CASSLVGQLNSPLHF. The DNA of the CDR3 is TGTGCCAGCAGCTTAGTGGGACAGCTTAATTCACCCCTCCACTTT.

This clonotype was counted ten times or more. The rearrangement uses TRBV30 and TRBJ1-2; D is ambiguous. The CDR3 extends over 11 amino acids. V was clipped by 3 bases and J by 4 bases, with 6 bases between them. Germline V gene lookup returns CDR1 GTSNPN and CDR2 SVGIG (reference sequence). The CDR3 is CAWRSGYGYTF. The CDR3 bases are TGTGCCTGGAGGTCGGGCTATGGCTACACCTTC.

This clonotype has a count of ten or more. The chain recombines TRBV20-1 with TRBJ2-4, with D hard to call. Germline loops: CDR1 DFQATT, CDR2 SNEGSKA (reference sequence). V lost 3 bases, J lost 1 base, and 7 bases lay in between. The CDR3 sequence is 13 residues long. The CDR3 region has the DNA TGCAGTGCTAGGCTTCCCGCCAAAAACATTCAGTACTTC. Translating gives CSARLPAKNIQYF.

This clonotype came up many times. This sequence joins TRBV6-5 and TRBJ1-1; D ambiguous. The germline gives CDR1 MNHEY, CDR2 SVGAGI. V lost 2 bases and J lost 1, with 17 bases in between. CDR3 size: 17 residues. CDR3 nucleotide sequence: TGTGCCAGCAGTTACCGGAGACGGACGGACGCGAACACTGAAGCTTTCTTT. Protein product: CASSYRRRTDANTEAFF.

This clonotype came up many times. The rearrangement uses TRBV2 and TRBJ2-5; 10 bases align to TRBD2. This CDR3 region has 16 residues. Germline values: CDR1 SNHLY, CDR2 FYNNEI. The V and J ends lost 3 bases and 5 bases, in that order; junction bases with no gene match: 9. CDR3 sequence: CASSERRTSGMETQYF. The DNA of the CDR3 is TGTGCCAGCAGTGAGCGTAGAACTAGCGGGATGGAGACCCAGTACTTC.

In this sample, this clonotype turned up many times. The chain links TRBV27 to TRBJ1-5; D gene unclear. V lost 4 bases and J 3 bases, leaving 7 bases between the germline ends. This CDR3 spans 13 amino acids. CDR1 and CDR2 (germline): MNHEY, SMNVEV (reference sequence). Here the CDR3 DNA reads TGTGCCAGCAGTTCTTCAATCAATCAGCCCCAGCATTTT. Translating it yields CASSSSINQPQHF.

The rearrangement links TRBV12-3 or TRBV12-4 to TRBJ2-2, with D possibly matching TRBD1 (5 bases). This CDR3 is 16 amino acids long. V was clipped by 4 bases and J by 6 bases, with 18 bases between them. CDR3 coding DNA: TGTGCCAGCAGTTCCGCACGGACAACGAAATCCGGGGAGCTGTTTTTT. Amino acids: CASSSARTTKSGELFF.

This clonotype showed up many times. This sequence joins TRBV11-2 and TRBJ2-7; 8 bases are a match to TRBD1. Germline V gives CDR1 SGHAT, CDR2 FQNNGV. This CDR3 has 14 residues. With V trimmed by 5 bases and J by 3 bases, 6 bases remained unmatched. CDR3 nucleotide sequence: TGTGCCAGCAGCCTCCTCGGACAGGGCTACGAGCAGTACTTC. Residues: CASSLLGQGYEQYF.

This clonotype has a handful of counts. In DNA form, the CDR3 reads TGTGCCAGTTACAGGGTAGGGGAGAACACCGGGGAGCTGTTTTTT. Encoded protein: CASYRVGENTGELFF. The chain joins TRBV19 to TRBJ2-2; D might be TRBD1 (6 bases). Germline values: CDR1 LNHDA, CDR2 SQIVND (reference sequence). The CDR3 has 15 residues. V was trimmed by 8 bases and J by 1 base, leaving 14 bases between them.

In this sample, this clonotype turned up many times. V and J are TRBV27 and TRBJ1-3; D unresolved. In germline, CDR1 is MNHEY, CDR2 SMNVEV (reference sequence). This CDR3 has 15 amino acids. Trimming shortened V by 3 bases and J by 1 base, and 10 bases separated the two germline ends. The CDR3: CASSLSRYSGNTIYF. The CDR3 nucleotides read TGTGCCAGCAGTTTGTCGCGGTATTCTGGAAACACCATATATTTT.

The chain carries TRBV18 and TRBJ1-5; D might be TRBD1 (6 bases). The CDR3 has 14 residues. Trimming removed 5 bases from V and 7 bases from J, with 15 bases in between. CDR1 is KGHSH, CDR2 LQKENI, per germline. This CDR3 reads CASSAQGRGQPQHF. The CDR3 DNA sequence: TGTGCCAGCTCAGCCCAGGGGCGTGGGCAGCCCCAGCATTTT. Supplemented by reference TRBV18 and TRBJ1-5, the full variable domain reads NAGVMQNPRHLVRRRGQEARLRCSPMKGHSHVYWYRQLPEEGLKFMVYLQKENIIDESGMPKERFSAEFPKEGPSILRIQQVVRGDSAAYFCASSAQGRGQPQHFGDGTRLSIL.

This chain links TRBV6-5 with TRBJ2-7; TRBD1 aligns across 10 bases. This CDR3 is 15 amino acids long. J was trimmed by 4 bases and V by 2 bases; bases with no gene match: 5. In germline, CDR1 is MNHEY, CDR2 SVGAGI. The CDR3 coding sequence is TGTGCCAGCAGTTACACCCGGACAGGGGGTTACGAGCAGTACTTC. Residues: CASSYTRTGGYEQYF.

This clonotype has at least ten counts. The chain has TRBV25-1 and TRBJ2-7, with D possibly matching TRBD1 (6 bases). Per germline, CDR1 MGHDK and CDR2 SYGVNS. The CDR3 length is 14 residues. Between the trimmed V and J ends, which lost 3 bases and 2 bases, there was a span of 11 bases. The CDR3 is CASSDNRATYEQYF. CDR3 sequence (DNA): TGTGCCAGCAGTGATAACAGGGCTACCTACGAGCAGTACTTC.

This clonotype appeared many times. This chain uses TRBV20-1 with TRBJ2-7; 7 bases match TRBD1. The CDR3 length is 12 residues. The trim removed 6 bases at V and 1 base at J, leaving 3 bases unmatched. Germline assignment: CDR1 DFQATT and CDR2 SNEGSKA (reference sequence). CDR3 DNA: TGCAGTGCACAGACAGGGTCCTACGAGCAGTACTTC. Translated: CSAQTGSYEQYF.

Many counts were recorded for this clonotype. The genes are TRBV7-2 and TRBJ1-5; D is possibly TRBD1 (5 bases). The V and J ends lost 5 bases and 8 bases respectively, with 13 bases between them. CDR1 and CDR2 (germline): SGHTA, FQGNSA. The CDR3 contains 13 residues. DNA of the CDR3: TGTGCCAGCAGCGATTACATGGGGGAGCCCCAGCATTTT. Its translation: CASSDYMGEPQHF.

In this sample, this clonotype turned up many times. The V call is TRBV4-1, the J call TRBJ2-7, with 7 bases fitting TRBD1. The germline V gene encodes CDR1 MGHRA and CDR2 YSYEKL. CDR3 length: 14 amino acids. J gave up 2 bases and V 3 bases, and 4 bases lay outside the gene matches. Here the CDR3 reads CASSQTGSTYEQYF. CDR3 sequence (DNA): TGCGCCAGCAGCCAGACAGGGAGTACCTACGAGCAGTACTTC.

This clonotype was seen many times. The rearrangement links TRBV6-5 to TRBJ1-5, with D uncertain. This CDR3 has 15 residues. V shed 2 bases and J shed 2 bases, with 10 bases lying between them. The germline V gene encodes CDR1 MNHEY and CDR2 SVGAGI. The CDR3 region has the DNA TGTGCCAGCAGTTACACTGCACATGGCAATCAGCCCCAGCATTTT. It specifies CASSYTAHGNQPQHF.

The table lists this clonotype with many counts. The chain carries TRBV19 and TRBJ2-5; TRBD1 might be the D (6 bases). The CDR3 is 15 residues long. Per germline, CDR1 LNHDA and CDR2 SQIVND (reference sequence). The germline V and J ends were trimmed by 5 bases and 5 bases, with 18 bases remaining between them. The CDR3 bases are TGTGCCAGTAGTTCCCTCCTGGACAGTGGGGAGACCCAGTACTTC. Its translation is CASSSLLDSGETQYF.

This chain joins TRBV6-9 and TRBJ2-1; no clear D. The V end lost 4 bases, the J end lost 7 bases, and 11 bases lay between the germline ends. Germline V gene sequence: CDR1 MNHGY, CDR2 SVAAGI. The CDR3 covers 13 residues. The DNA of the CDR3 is TGTGCCAGCAGTTCTCAAAGGTGGAATGAGCAGTTCTTC. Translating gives CASSSQRWNEQFF.

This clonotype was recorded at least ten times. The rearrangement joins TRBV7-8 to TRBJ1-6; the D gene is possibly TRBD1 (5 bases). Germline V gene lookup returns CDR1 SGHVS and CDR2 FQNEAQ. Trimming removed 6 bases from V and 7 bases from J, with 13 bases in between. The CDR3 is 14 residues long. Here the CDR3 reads CASSTGERNSPLHF. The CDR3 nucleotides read TGTGCCAGCAGTACGGGGGAAAGGAATTCACCCCTCCACTTT. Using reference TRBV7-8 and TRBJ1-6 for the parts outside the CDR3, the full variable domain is GAGVSQSPRYKVAKRGQDVALRCDPISGHVSLFWYQQALGQGPEFLTYFQNEAQLDKSGLPSDRFFAERPEGSVSTLKIQRTQQEDSAVYLCASSTGERNSPLHFGNGTRLTVT.

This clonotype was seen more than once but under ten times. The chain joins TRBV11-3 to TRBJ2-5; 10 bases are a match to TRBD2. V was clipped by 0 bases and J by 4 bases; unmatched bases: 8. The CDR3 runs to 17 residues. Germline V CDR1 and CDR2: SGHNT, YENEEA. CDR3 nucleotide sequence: TGTGCCAGCAGCTTAGATTTTTCAGCGGGAGGGTCAGAGACCCAGTACTTC. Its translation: CASSLDFSAGGSETQYF.

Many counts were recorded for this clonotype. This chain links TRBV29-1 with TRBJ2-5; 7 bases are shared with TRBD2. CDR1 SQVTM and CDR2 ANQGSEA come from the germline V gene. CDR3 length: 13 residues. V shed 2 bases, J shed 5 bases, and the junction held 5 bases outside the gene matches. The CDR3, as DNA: TGCAGCGTTGAATTCGGGGAGGGGGAGACCCAGTACTTC. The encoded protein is CSVEFGEGETQYF.

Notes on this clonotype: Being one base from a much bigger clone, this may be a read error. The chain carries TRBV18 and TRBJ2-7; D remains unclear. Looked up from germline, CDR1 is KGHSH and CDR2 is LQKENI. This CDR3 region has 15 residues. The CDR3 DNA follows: TGTGCCAGCTTACCACCATGGGGAAGCTCCTACGAGCAGTACTTC. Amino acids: CASLPPWGSSYEQYF.